The 21 T cell receptor beta chains below come from one sample, sequenced in a study of T-cell memory formation after mild COVID-19. TCRdb independently ran MiXCR on the 5' RACE reads; one entry per CDR3 protein. The data show around 410,000 distinct CDR3 sequences, 20% to 25% seen once. Sequencing used PBMCs or a T cell subset sorted from them (not recorded which). These receptors originate from an adult woman who had mild COVID-19 (a few samples of this study predate the infection). Cell type and time point are not known.

This rearrangement joins TRBV2 to TRBJ2-3; D gene ambiguous. Between the trimmed V and J ends, which lost 3 bases and 0 bases, there was a span of 10 bases. This CDR3 has 15 amino acids. Germline CDR1 and CDR2: SNHLY and FYNNEI. As DNA, the CDR3 is TGTGCCAGCAGTGATACACGTGCTAGCACAGATACGCAGTATTTT. Amino acid sequence: CASSDTRASTDTQYF.

This clonotype was seen more than once but under ten times. The V gene is TRBV15, the J gene TRBJ2-3; no clear D. The germline V gene has CDR1 LNHNV and CDR2 YYDKDF (reference sequence). V lost 4 bases, J lost 7 bases, and 9 bases lay in between. This CDR3 has 12 amino acids. CDR3 sequence reads: CATSTDGNTQYF. The CDR3 DNA reads as TGTGCCACCAGCACTGACGGAAATACGCAGTATTTT. Using reference TRBV15 and TRBJ2-3 for the parts outside the CDR3, the full variable domain is DAMVIQNPRYQVTQFGKPVTLSCSQTLNHNVMYWYQQKSSQAPKLLFHYYDKDFNNEADTPDNFQSRRPNTSFCFLDIRSPGLGDTAMYLCATSTDGNTQYFGPGTRLTVL.

The rearrangement links TRBV7-3 to TRBJ1-1; TRBD1 aligns across 8 bases. The CDR3 has 16 amino acids. Per germline, CDR1 SGHTA and CDR2 FQGTGA. Unmatched junction bases numbered 9, after V lost 2 bases and J lost 4 bases. Written as DNA, the CDR3 is TGTGCCAGCAGCTTATTCCCCGTACAGGGGGGCACTGAAGCTTTCTTT. As protein: CASSLFPVQGGTEAFF.

In its sample, this clonotype was seen a few times. CDR3: CASSPSRERGDEQFF. For the CDR3, the DNA is TGCGCCAGCAGCCCCTCTCGGGAGAGGGGTGATGAGCAGTTCTTC. The V call is TRBV4-3, the J call TRBJ2-1; the D gene is possibly TRBD2 (6 bases). This CDR3 is built from 15 residues. V gave up 4 bases and J gave up 8 bases, with 18 bases separating them. In germline, CDR1 is LGHNA, CDR2 YSLEER.

This clonotype was observed a handful of times. The chain recombines TRBV4-1 with TRBJ2-5; 11 bases are shared with TRBD2. Looked up from germline, CDR1 is MGHRA and CDR2 is YSYEKL. This CDR3 has 17 residues. With V trimmed by 1 base and J by 5 bases, 9 bases remained unmatched. CDR3 DNA: TGCGCCAGCAGCCAAGGAAGACTAGCGGGGTTTGGTGAGACCCAGTACTTC. Encoded protein: CASSQGRLAGFGETQYF.

This clonotype was seen a few times. The rearrangement links TRBV25-1 to TRBJ1-1; D remains unclear. Trimming stripped 8 bases from V and 7 bases from J, with 23 bases between. This CDR3 contains 15 residues. Germline V gene lookup returns CDR1 MGHDK and CDR2 SYGVNS. CDR3 protein: CASPNLPRTEGEAFF. Here the CDR3 DNA reads TGTGCCAGCCCGAACCTCCCTAGGACGGAAGGTGAAGCTTTCTTT. The full variable domain, with the rest looked up from reference TRBV25-1 and TRBJ1-1, is EADIYQTPRYLVIGTGKKITLECSQTMGHDKMYWYQQDPGMELHLIHYSYGVNSTEKGDLSSESTVSRIRTEHFPLTLESARPSHTSQYLCASPNLPRTEGEAFFGQGTRLTVV.

This clonotype showed up just a few times. The chain employs TRBV7-6 and TRBJ1-5; no definite D call. V gave up 0 bases and J gave up 5 bases, with 8 bases separating them. The CDR3 sequence is 14 residues long. CDR1 is SGHVS, CDR2 FNYEAQ, per germline. The CDR3 here is CASSLAPRDQPQHF. The CDR3 nucleotides read TGTGCCAGCAGCTTAGCGCCCCGGGATCAGCCCCAGCATTTT.

This clonotype was seen ten or more times. The CDR3 protein is CASSPGGEETQYF. Written as DNA, the CDR3 is TGTGCCAGCAGCCCAGGCGGGGAAGAGACCCAGTACTTC. V and J are TRBV9 and TRBJ2-5; possible D gene TRBD2, 6 bases. The CDR3 spans 13 residues. Germline CDR1 reads SGDLS; CDR2 reads YYNGEE. The V end lost 4 bases, the J end lost 3 bases, and 10 bases lay between the germline ends.

The V and J genes are TRBV6-2 or TRBV6-3 and TRBJ2-7; no reliable D call. The V end lost 5 bases, the J end lost 1 base, and 12 bases lay between the germline ends. The CDR3 runs to 14 residues. In germline, CDR1 is MNHEY, CDR2 SVGEGT. CDR3 protein: CASSPDIGSYEQYF. DNA of the CDR3: TGTGCCAGCAGTCCCGACATTGGTTCCTACGAGCAGTACTTC.

This chain links TRBV29-1 with TRBJ2-5; a possible D gene is TRBD2 (6 bases). This CDR3 is built from 11 residues. Germline lookup yields CDR1 SQVTM and CDR2 ANQGSEA. The V end was cut by 2 bases, the J end by 8 bases, with 9 bases between. The CDR3 loop reads CSVEKGGTQYF. For the CDR3, the DNA is TGCAGCGTTGAAAAGGGAGGCACCCAGTACTTC.

The chain is built from TRBV20-1 and TRBJ1-2; D possibly corresponds to TRBD1 (6 bases). The CDR3 contains 14 residues. Germline V gives CDR1 DFQATT, CDR2 SNEGSKA (reference sequence). Trimming cost V 2 bases and J 13 bases, with 23 bases left between them. CDR3 residues: CSARRDPGTRMITF. The CDR3 nucleotides are TGCAGTGCTAGAAGAGACCCTGGGACACGGATGATCACCTTC.

Here the CDR3 reads CATSDRGPSKDEQYF. The CDR3 nucleotides are TGTGCCACCAGTGATCGAGGACCCAGCAAGGACGAGCAGTACTTC. The V call is TRBV24-1, the J call TRBJ2-7; unclear D gene. Germline CDR1 reads KGHDR; CDR2 reads SFDVKD. V lost 3 bases and J 5 bases, leaving 16 bases between the germline ends. The CDR3 is 15 residues long.

This clonotype was seen a few times. V gene TRBV7-2 combines with J gene TRBJ2-1, with 11 nucleotides matching TRBD2. This CDR3 is 16 amino acids long. Germline CDR1 and CDR2: SGHTA and FQGNSA. V shed 3 bases, J shed 4 bases, and the junction held 5 bases outside the gene matches. CDR3 sequence: CASSFQGTSGYNEQFF. The CDR3 region has the DNA TGTGCCAGCAGCTTCCAAGGGACTAGCGGTTACAATGAGCAGTTCTTC.

V and J are TRBV15 and TRBJ2-1; tentatively, D is TRBD2 (6 bases). The CDR3 has 15 amino acids. Trimming took 7 bases from V and 4 from J, leaving 17 bases between them. Germline lookup yields CDR1 LNHNV and CDR2 YYDKDF (reference sequence). The CDR3 bases are TGTGCCACCACGGTGACTAGGTTTGGATACAATGAGCAGTTCTTC. This codes for CATTVTRFGYNEQFF.

This rearrangement joins TRBV19 to TRBJ2-7; D is perhaps TRBD1 (5 bases). The germline CDR1 and CDR2 sequences are LNHDA and SQIVND (reference sequence). V was trimmed by 3 bases and J by 3 bases, leaving 9 bases between them. CDR3 length equals 13 residues. The CDR3 DNA follows: TGTGCCAGTAGTATCGGACACTTCTACGAGCAGTACTTC. Translated: CASSIGHFYEQYF.

This clonotype showed up just a few times. V is TRBV6-6 and J is TRBJ2-3, with TRBD2 identical over 9 bases. V lost 8 bases, J lost 3 bases, and 6 bases stayed unmatched. This CDR3 region has 14 residues. In germline, CDR1 is MNHNY, CDR2 SVGAGI (reference sequence). CDR3 sequence reads: CASEERGETDTQYF. CDR3 DNA sequence: TGTGCCAGCGAAGAGCGGGGGGAAACAGATACGCAGTATTTT.

This chain connects TRBV7-2 to TRBJ2-3; a possible D gene is TRBD2 (6 bases). This CDR3 region has 14 residues. V was pared by 5 bases and J by 7 bases, with 16 bases between. CDR1 is SGHTA and CDR2 is FQGNSA in the germline V gene. The CDR3 DNA follows: TGTGCCAGCAGCGCAGGGACTCCGTTGAATACGCAGTATTTT. Encoded protein: CASSAGTPLNTQYF.

With regard to this clonotype: At one of its ends the junction is not consistent with the germline gene, which may arise from a read error. V and J are TRBV4-1 and TRBJ1-2, with TRBD1 matching 7 bases. The CDR3 has 17 residues. Looked up from germline, CDR1 is MGHRA and CDR2 is YSYEKL. CDR3 loop: CASRQEGRTGPNYGYTF. The CDR3 DNA sequence: TGCGCCAGCAGACAAGAGGGGCGGACAGGTCCTAACTATGGCTACACCTTC.

This clonotype was found a few times. The CDR3 spells CASSSEPSHTQYF. The DNA of the CDR3 is TGTGCCAGCAGCTCCGAACCAAGTCATACGCAGTATTTT. This chain uses TRBV7-3 with TRBJ2-3; D gene ambiguous. This CDR3 spans 13 amino acids. V lost 4 bases and J lost 7, with 12 bases in between. CDR1 is SGHTA and CDR2 is FQGTGA in the germline V gene.

The chain joins TRBV3-1 to TRBJ2-5, with D possibly being TRBD1 or TRBD2 (5 bases each). V dropped 1 base and J dropped 5 bases, with 17 bases sitting between them. The length of the CDR3 is 16 residues. Germline loops: CDR1 LGHDT, CDR2 YNNKEL (reference sequence). The CDR3 DNA is TGTGCCAGCAGCCAAGGAGGGGTCCCCGGACGTGAGACCCAGTACTTC. This gives the protein CASSQGGVPGRETQYF.

The V call is TRBV7-9, the J call TRBJ1-2; 7 nucleotides match TRBD1. The CDR3 is 16 amino acids. After removal of 5 bases from V and 8 bases from J, the junction contained 17 bases not matched to a gene. Germline CDR1 is SEHNR and CDR2 is FQNEAQ (reference sequence). As DNA, the CDR3 is TGTGCCAGCAGCCCCGGTGACGGGACAGTTTTTGAGGGCTACACCTTC. Its translation: CASSPGDGTVFEGYTF.